These 2 T cell receptor beta chains were sequenced from one sample in a study of cytomegalovirus exposure and HLA in healthy donors. In the PCR, 60 Vbeta and 13 Jbeta primers were used. Assay: immunoSEQ multiplex PCR; the TCRdb copy retains only in-frame clones and omits some. Seen here are some 150,000 clones, about four fifths observed once, and the top ten hold approximately 1.5%. Material: PBMCs. These receptors were collected from a woman aged 40 to 50 in good health and CMV-seronegative.

This clone was seen once. The chain has TRBV2 and TRBJ1-1; TRBD1 might be the D (5 bases). Germline V CDR1 and CDR2: SNHLY, FYNNEI. Trimming pared 11 bases from V and 4 bases from J, leaving 11 bases between. The CDR3 has 11 amino acids. The CDR3 is CAAGGGTEAFF. CDR3 nucleotides: TGTGCCGCGGGCGGGGGCACTGAAGCTTTCTTT.

The gene calls are TRBV4-2 and TRBJ1-6; TRBD1 might be the D (6 bases). The V and J ends lost 0 bases and 2 bases respectively, with 17 bases between them. Germline V lookup: CDR1 LGHNA, CDR2 YNFKEQ. CDR3 length: 19 residues. CDR3 nucleotides: TGTGCCAGCAGCCAAGACCCGACAGGAGGATTGACCTATAATTCACCCCTCCACTTT. Translating it yields CASSQDPTGGLTYNSPLHF.